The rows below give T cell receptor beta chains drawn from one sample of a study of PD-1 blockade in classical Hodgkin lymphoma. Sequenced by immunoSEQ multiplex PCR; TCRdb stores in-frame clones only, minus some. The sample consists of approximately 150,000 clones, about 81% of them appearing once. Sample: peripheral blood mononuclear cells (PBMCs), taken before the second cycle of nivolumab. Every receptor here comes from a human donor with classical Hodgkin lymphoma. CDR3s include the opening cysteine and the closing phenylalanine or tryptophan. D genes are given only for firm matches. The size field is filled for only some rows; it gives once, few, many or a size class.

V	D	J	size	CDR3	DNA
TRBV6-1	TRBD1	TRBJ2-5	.	CASSWDSQETQYF	TGTGCCAGCAGTTGGGACAGCCAAGAGACCCAGTACTTC
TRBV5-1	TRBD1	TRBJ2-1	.	CASSLGDRAYNEQFF	TGCGCCAGCAGCTTGGGGGACAGGGCCTACAATGAGCAGTTCTTC
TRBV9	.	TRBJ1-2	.	CASSVYPPGRNGTNYGYTF	TGTGCCAGCAGCGTATACCCTCCGGGTAGGAATGGGACTAACTATGGCTACACCTTC
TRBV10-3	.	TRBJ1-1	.	CAISAGRRSEAFF	TGTGCCATCAGCGCGGGACGCCGATCTGAAGCTTTCTTT
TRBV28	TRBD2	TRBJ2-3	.	CASSFWTSGTGGEDTQYF	TGTGCCAGCAGTTTCTGGACTAGCGGGACTGGGGGCGAAGATACGCAGTATTTT
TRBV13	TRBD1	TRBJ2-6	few	CASSLDPRQGLRTGANVLTF	TGTGCCAGCAGCTTAGATCCGCGACAGGGTTTGAGGACTGGGGCCAACGTCCTGACTTTC
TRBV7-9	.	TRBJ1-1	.	CASSIQTTEAFF	TGTGCCAGCAGCATTCAGACCACTGAAGCTTTCTTT
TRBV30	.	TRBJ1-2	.	CAWRRGLQEGYGYTF	TGTGCCTGGAGGAGGGGTTTACAAGAGGGCTATGGCTACACCTTC
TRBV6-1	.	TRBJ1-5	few	CASSRRNQPQHF	TGTGCCAGCAGTCGACGGAATCAGCCCCAGCATTTT
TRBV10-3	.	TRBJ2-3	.	CAIRDTDTQYF	TGTGCCATCAGGGACACAGATACGCAGTATTTT
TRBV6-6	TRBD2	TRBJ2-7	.	CASSYSSSGSYEQYF	TGTGCCAGCAGTTACTCTTCTAGCGGTTCCTACGAGCAGTACTTC
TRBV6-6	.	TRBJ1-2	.	CASSYGPAGAYGYTF	TGTGCCAGCAGTTACGGGCCGGCAGGCGCCTATGGCTACACCTTC
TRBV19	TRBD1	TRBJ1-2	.	CASSIPLSIGTGNGYTF	TGTGCCAGTAGTATCCCCCTCTCTATCGGGACAGGGAACGGCTACACCTTC
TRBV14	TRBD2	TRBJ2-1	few	CASSQALTSASYNEQFF	TGTGCCAGCAGCCAAGCCCTGACTAGCGCGAGCTACAATGAGCAGTTCTTC
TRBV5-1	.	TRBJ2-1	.	CASTPGGGYNEQFF	TGCGCCAGCACCCCTGGCGGCGGTTACAATGAGCAGTTCTTC
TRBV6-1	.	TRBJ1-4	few	CASSEARGFEEKLFF	TGTGCCAGCAGTGAAGCGCGGGGGTTCGAGGAAAAACTGTTTTTT
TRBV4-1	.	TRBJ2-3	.	CASSQDAPHRGGSTDTQYF	TGCGCCAGCAGCCAAGATGCCCCCCACAGGGGAGGTAGCACAGATACGCAGTATTTT
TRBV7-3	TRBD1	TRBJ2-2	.	CASSTGQGATGELFF	TGTGCCAGCAGCACCGGACAGGGGGCCACCGGGGAGCTGTTTTTT
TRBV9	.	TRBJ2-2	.	CASTWALAGHTGELFF	TGTGCCAGCACCTGGGCCTTGGCGGGGCACACCGGGGAGCTGTTTTTT
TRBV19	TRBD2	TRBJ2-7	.	CASTPVAGDNEQYF	TGTGCCAGTACTCCGGTTGCGGGAGATAACGAGCAGTACTTC
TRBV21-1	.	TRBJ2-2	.	CASSKVKRPNTGELFF	TGTGCCAGCAGCAAAGTGAAGCGCCCGAACACCGGGGAGCTGTTTTTT
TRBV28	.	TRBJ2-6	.	CASSLEFAGANVLTF	TGTGCCAGCAGTTTAGAGTTCGCTGGGGCCAACGTCCTGACTTTC
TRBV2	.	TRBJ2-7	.	CASTELSYEQYF	TGTGCCAGCACCGAGCTAAGCTACGAGCAGTACTTC
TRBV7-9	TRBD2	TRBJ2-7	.	CASSLRLAGGSLSYEQYF	TGTGCCAGCAGCTTACGACTAGCGGGAGGTTCCCTCTCCTACGAGCAGTACTTC
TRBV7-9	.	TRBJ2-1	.	CASSHRPPNEQFF	TGTGCCAGCAGCCACAGGCCCCCCAATGAGCAGTTCTTC
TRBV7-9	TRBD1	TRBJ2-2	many	CASSLDPGQAANTGELFF	TGTGCCAGCAGCTTAGACCCCGGACAGGCTGCGAACACCGGGGAGCTGTTTTTT
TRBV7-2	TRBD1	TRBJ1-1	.	CASSLRRGPTEAFF	TGTGCCAGCAGCTTAAGGAGGGGGCCGACTGAAGCTTTCTTT
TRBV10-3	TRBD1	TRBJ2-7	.	CAITPGQGNSYEQYF	TGTGCCATCACCCCGGGACAGGGGAATTCCTACGAGCAGTACTTC
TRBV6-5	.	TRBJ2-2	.	CATLTGAGELFF	TGTGCCACGCTAACGGGGGCCGGGGAGCTGTTTTTT
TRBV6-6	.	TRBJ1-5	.	CASSYFRQVGNQPQHF	TGTGCCAGCAGTTACTTCCGACAGGTCGGCAATCAGCCCCAGCATTTT
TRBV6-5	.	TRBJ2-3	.	CASSYSGGRRDTQYF	TGTGCCAGCAGTTACTCAGGGGGTCGCCGGGATACGCAGTATTTT
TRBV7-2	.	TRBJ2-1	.	CASTQYNEQFF	TGTGCCAGCACACAGTACAATGAGCAGTTCTTC
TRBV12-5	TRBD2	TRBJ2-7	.	CASGLSSGGAVYEQYF	TGTGCTAGTGGTTTGTCTAGCGGGGGGGCCGTATACGAGCAGTACTTC
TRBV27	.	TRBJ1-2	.	CASSLQTGFYGYTF	TGTGCCAGCAGTTTGCAGACAGGTTTCTATGGCTACACCTTC
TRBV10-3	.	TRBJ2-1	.	CAISERDLIVNEQFF	TGTGCCATCAGTGAGCGGGACCTCATCGTCAATGAGCAGTTCTTC
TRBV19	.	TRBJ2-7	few	CAMRGRSYEQYF	TGTGCCATGAGGGGCCGATCCTACGAGCAGTACTTC
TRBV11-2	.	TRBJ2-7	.	CASSAPWQVSYEQYF	TGTGCCAGCAGCGCCCCTTGGCAGGTCTCCTACGAGCAGTACTTC
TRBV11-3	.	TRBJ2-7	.	CASSQGSYEQYF	TGTGCCAGCAGCCAAGGGAGCTACGAGCAGTACTTC
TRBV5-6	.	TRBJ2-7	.	CASSLASSYEQYF	TGTGCCAGCAGCTTGGCCAGTTCCTACGAGCAGTACTTC
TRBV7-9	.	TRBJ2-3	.	CASSRGSTDTQYF	TGTGCCAGCAGCCGGGGAAGCACAGATACGCAGTATTTT
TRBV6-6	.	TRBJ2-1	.	CASSYNAYNEQFF	TGTGCCAGCAGTTACAACGCATACAATGAGCAGTTCTTC
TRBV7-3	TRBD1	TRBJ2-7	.	CASSLEDRDSEQYF	TGTGCCAGCAGCTTAGAGGACAGGGACAGCGAGCAGTACTTC
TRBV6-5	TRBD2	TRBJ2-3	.	CASSYSGTSIDTQYF	TGTGCCAGCAGTTACTCGGGGACTAGCATCGATACGCAGTATTTT
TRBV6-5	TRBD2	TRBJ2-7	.	CASSYRLAGGREQYF	TGTGCCAGCAGTTATAGGCTAGCGGGAGGACGCGAGCAGTACTTC
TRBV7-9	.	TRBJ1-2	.	CASRGGHYGYTF	TGTGCCAGCAGGGGCGGACACTATGGCTACACCTTC
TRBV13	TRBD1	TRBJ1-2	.	CASSLGQGLWGYTF	TGTGCCAGCAGCCTAGGACAGGGGCTTTGGGGCTACACCTTC
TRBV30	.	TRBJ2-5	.	CAWSEGVGQGRETQYF	TGTGCCTGGAGTGAGGGCGTTGGGCAAGGTCGGGAGACCCAGTACTTC
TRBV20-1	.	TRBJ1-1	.	CSASDETEAFF	TGCAGTGCTAGTGACGAGACTGAAGCTTTCTTT
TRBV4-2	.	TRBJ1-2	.	CASSQDLTGIYGYTF	TGTGCCAGCAGCCAAGATCTAACAGGCATCTATGGCTACACCTTC
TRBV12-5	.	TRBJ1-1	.	CASSLSSGLRHIGFF	TGTGCTAGTAGTTTATCTTCTGGACTGAGACATATAGGTTTCTTT
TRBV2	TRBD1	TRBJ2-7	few	CASSDPGQGYEQYF	TGTGCCAGCAGTGACCCGGGACAGGGCTACGAGCAGTACTTC
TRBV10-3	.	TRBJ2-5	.	CAISGGEETQYF	TGTGCCATCAGTGGGGGGGAAGAGACCCAGTACTTC
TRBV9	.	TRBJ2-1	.	CASSVGGSGSYNEQFF	TGTGCCAGCAGCGTAGGAGGGAGCGGCTCCTACAATGAGCAGTTCTTC
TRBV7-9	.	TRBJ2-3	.	CASKRGLAAISTDTQYF	TGTGCCAGCAAACGAGGTCTGGCGGCCATTAGCACAGATACGCAGTATTTT